This T cell receptor (beta chain) came from a study of radiotherapy plus CTLA-4 blockade in lung cancer. Study-level results: Tumor-origin TCR clones grew in blood after radiotherapy plus ipilimumab.

This CDR3 is built from 16 residues. Trimming took 2 bases from V and 7 from J; bases not matched to a gene: 7. Germline values: CDR1 LGHNT, CDR2 FRNRAP. Libraries were prepared by immunoSEQ multiplex PCR; TCRdb keeps only in-frame clonotypes and omits some of them. The sample includes some 66,000 clones, around 83% of them seen just once. For this clone: No antigen is known for it.

Sequenced material: peripheral blood, taken from a patient treated with radiotherapy plus ipilimumab. The sequence came from a human donor with non-small cell lung cancer who had a partial response to radiotherapy plus ipilimumab. This rearrangement joins TRBV12-5 to TRBJ2-1; 11 bases are a match to TRBD1. The CDR3 is CASGLLLGQGVNEQFF. CDR3 bases: TGTGCTAGTGGTTTGCTTCTGGGACAGGGGGTAAATGAGCAGTTCTTC.